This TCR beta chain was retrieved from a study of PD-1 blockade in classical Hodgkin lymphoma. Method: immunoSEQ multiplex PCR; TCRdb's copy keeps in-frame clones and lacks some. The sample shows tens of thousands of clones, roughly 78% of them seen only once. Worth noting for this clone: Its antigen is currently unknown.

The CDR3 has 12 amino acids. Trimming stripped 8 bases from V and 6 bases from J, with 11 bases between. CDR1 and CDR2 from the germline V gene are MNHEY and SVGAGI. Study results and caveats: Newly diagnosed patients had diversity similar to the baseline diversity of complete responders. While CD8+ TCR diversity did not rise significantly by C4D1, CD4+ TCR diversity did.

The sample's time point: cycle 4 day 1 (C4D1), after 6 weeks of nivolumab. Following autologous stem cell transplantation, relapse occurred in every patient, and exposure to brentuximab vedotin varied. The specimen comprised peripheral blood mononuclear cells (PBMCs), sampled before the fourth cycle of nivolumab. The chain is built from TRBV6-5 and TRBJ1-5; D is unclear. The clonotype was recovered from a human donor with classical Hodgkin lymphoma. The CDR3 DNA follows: TGTGCCAGCGCTACCCTCGGTCAGCCCCAGCATTTT. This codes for CASATLGQPQHF.